The sequence of this T cell receptor (beta chain) was determined in a study of blood T cell repertoires in COVID-19. V lost 5 bases, J lost 7 bases, and 17 bases lay in between. The CDR3 covers 14 residues. Germline CDR1 reads SGHTA; CDR2 reads FQGTGA. Some clones are missing from TCRdb's copy, which holds only in-frame ones; the method was immunoSEQ multiplex PCR. The data show 200,000 or so clones, with roughly nine tenths seen just once and about 0.72% held by the top ten. The receptor was derived from a woman in her 70s with acute or convalescent COVID-19. The chain uses TRBV7-3 and TRBJ1-1; the D gene is possibly TRBD1 (5 bases). Sequenced material: peripheral blood. CDR3 loop: CASSMDPGGVEAFF. The DNA of the CDR3 is TGTGCCAGCAGCATGGACCCGGGGGGTGTTGAAGCTTTCTTT.